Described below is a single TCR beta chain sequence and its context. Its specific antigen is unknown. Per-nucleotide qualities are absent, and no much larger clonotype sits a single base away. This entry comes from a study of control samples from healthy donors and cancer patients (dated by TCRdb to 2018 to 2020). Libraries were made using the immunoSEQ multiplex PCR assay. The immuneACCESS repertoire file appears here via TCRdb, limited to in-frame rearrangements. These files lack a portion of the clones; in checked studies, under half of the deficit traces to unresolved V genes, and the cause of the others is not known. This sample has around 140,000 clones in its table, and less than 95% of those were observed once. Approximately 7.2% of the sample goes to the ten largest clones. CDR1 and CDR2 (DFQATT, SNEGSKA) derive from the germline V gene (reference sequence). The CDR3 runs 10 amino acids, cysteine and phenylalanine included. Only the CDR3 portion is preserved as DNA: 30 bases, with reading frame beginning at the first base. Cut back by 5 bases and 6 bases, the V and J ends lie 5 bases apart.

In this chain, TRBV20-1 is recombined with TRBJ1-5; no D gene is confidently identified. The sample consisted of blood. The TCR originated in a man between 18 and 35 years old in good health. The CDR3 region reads CSAAGQPQHF. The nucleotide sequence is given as TGCAGTGCTGCGGGTCAGCCCCAGCATTTT.